This T cell receptor (beta chain) was observed in a study of T cells after somatic rescue of genetic block. Only in-frame clones appear in the TCRdb table, and some are missing; sequencing was by immunoSEQ multiplex PCR. The sample lists 9,500 to 14,000 clones; around four fifths were seen once. The CDR3 is 13 residues long. CDR1 MNHEY and CDR2 SVGAGI come from the germline V gene. This clone has more than one count but fewer than ten. One end of the junction fails to match germline, which may point to a read error. The rearrangement joins TRBV6-5 to TRBJ2-4; 9 bases match TRBD1. The specimen was peripheral blood mononuclear cells (PBMCs). This TCR was sampled from a boy between 10 and 17 years old. In nucleotides, the CDR3 is TGTGCCAGCAGTGTCCCCGGGACAGGGAGATGGGACTTC. Translating it yields CASSVPGTGRWDF.